The TCR beta chain described here comes from a study of blood T cell repertoires in COVID-19 (dated by TCRdb to the early 2020s). Study-level background: Collaborator samples came from the United States, Italy and Spain and covered acute and convalescent phases of COVID-19. Samples were obtained from the ongoing ImmuneRACE study (first 160 participants) and from 1,254 subjects provided by 6 global collaborators. Where HLA class I and class II types were available, the types were taken from metadata supplied by the sample provider, not from assay-based typing. The sample metadata nearly always contained a de-identified subject ID, COVID-19 status, age in years and sex. The repertoires were released in a freely available public database meant as a resource for research on the immune response to SARS-CoV-2. The material from the prospective study consisted of cDNA or gDNA derived from T cells, B-cell-depleted T cells, or PBMCs. The dataset comprised deeply sampled blood TCRbeta repertoires from subjects exposed to, actively infected with, or recovered from COVID-19.

Overall results and qualifications from the work: Clinical and demographic metadata were provided uncurated, with the amount varying by source and participant.

Whole blood was collected in K2EDTA tubes by collaborating institutions according to the institutions' own protocols. For TCRbeta analysis, collaborators shipped samples as frozen whole blood, isolated PBMCs, or DNA extracted from either of those sample types. The immunoSEQ Assay, a bias-controlled multiplex PCR, was used to amplify TCRbeta CDR3 regions from genomic DNA. From the authors' description of their analysis: Nucleated cell counts per sample were estimated from amplification of reference gene primers within the assay. To quantify the absolute abundance of each unique TCRbeta CDR3 rearrangement, sequence reads were collapsed and filtered. For each sample, productive Simpson clonality was calculated by taking the square root of Simpson's diversity index across productive rearrangements. Sourced from immuneACCESS, this table was stored by TCRdb with only in-frame sequences that have V and J called. A share of the clones is absent; for the studies checked, an unresolved V gene accounts for under half, and the remainder has no known explanation. The DNA was the basis for D and trimming; V, J and clone size are from that table. This sample has 100,000 to 150,000 clones in its table, and 88% of those were observed once. About 1.5% of the sample is taken by the ten largest.

The V and J ends are trimmed by 6 bases and 7 bases, leaving 13 bases between them. The CDR3 covers 13 residues, taking in both the cysteine and the phenylalanine. Here the CDR3 DNA is all that survives: 39 bases in frame from base 1. For this clone: Which antigen it targets is not known. No per-base quality is available; no much larger clone lies one base away.

The source is a human donor in a cohort sampled during active COVID-19. Material: peripheral blood. The chain was built from TRBV12-3 or TRBV12-4 and TRBJ1-5; the D region possibly corresponds to TRBD1 (6 bases align). The bases read TGTGCCAGCAGCCCCCACACAGGGCAGCCCCAGCATTTT. Its amino acids are CASSPHTGQPQHF.